The 16 T cell receptor beta chains given below trace back to one sample, sequenced in a study of blood T cell repertoires in COVID-19. This table comes from immunoSEQ multiplex PCR, and its TCRdb copy is limited to in-frame clones, with some not included. This table holds 130,000 to 150,000 clones, about four fifths found once. The sequenced sample was peripheral blood. These receptors were taken from a human donor with acute or convalescent COVID-19. The donor label of this sample is uncertain.

The genes are TRBV7-8 and TRBJ2-3; 7 bases map to TRBD2. Germline V gives CDR1 SGHVS, CDR2 FQNEAQ. This CDR3 is 14 amino acids long. V was pared by 4 bases and J by 5 bases, with 6 bases of the junction left unmatched. CDR3 in DNA: TGTGCCAGCAGCTGGGGAACGGGAGGAGATACGCAGTATTTT. As protein: CASSWGTGGDTQYF.

This clone has just a few counts. The chain joins TRBV12-3 or TRBV12-4 to TRBJ1-1; D not certain. Trimming pared 6 bases from V and 11 bases from J, leaving 10 bases between. This CDR3 spans 10 amino acids. The CDR3 loop is CASRDQAAFF. The CDR3 bases are TGTGCCAGCAGGGATCAGGCGGCTTTCTTT.

The V gene is TRBV6-1, the J gene TRBJ1-6; D unclear. The CDR3 length is 15 residues. The V end was cut by 0 bases, the J end by 7 bases, with 10 bases between. CDR1 and CDR2 from the germline V gene are MNHNS and SASEGT. CDR3 sequence: CASSEAAVLNSPLHF. CDR3 DNA: TGTGCCAGCAGTGAAGCGGCAGTCCTGAATTCACCCCTCCACTTT.

This clone was seen once. The chain links TRBV6-5 to TRBJ2-7, with unresolved D. Germline V lookup: CDR1 MNHEY, CDR2 SVGAGI. Trimming pared 5 bases from V and 1 base from J, leaving 12 bases between. This CDR3 is built from 14 residues. CDR3 DNA: TGTGCCAGCAGTCCCCGGGTCCAGTCCTACGAGCAGTACTTC. Amino acid sequence: CASSPRVQSYEQYF.

The chain couples TRBV2 to TRBJ1-5, with unresolved D. The CDR3 extends over 17 amino acids. The V end lost 6 bases, the J end lost 0 bases, and 18 bases lay between the germline ends. CDR1 and CDR2 (germline): SNHLY, FYNNEI. The CDR3 DNA is TGTGCCAGCAGCCGAAGCGGGCAGGTCTATAGCAATCAGCCCCAGCATTTT. This translates into CASSRSGQVYSNQPQHF. Full variable domain (remainder filled in from reference TRBV2 and TRBJ1-5): EPEVTQTPSHQVTQMGQEVILRCVPISNHLYFYWYRQILGQKVEFLVSFYNNEISEKSEIFDDQFSVERPDGSNFTLKIRSTKLEDSAMYFCASSRSGQVYSNQPQHFGDGTRLSIL.

This clone came up a few times. V gene TRBV30 combines with J gene TRBJ2-7; weak D call: TRBD2 (6 bases). The germline V gene has CDR1 GTSNPN and CDR2 SVGIG (reference sequence). The germline V and J ends were trimmed by 3 bases and 1 base, with 16 bases remaining between them. The CDR3 extends over 15 amino acids. The CDR3 DNA follows: TGTGCCTGGAGCGTCTCTGGGGGGTATTCCTACGAGCAGTACTTC. It specifies CAWSVSGGYSYEQYF.

The chain carries TRBV4-1 and TRBJ1-4, with 9 bases aligning to TRBD1. V gave up 1 base and J gave up 6 bases; unmatched junction bases: 9. The germline V gene has CDR1 MGHRA and CDR2 YSYEKL. This CDR3 comprises 17 residues. The CDR3 is CASSQGFTGGTYEKLFF. CDR3 nucleotide sequence: TGCGCCAGCAGCCAAGGGTTTACAGGGGGCACCTATGAAAAACTGTTTTTT.

The chain has TRBV10-3 and TRBJ1-2; the D gene is possibly TRBD1 (5 bases). Germline V lookup: CDR1 ENHRY, CDR2 SYGVKD. Trimming left V 1 base short and J 5 bases short, with 14 bases between. The CDR3 covers 15 residues. The CDR3 DNA follows: TGTGCCATCAGTGAGTTTCAGGGATTGCGGTATGGCTACACCTTC. Translation gives CAISEFQGLRYGYTF.

The J gene is TRBJ1-3, the V gene TRBV19; possible D gene TRBD1, 6 bases. The CDR3 has 15 residues. Trimming removed 3 bases at V and 2 bases at J, with 11 bases between. Per the germline V gene, CDR1 is LNHDA and CDR2 is SQIVND (reference sequence). The CDR3 loop is CASSIRGPTGNTIYF. CDR3 nucleotides: TGTGCCAGTAGTATCAGGGGTCCTACTGGAAACACCATATATTTT.

The rearrangement joins TRBV3-1 (or the pseudogene TRBV3-2) to TRBJ1-2, with D possibly matching TRBD1 (6 bases). There are 14 residues in the CDR3. Germline CDR1 is LGHDT and CDR2 is YNNKEL (reference sequence). V gave up 5 bases and J gave up 4 bases, with 14 bases separating them. In nucleotides, the CDR3 is TGTGCCAGCAGCTCAGGCGGGGGGGCCTATGGCTACACCTTC. Translated: CASSSGGGAYGYTF.

The chain carries TRBV4-1 and TRBJ1-3; 7 bases are shared with TRBD1. J gave up 6 bases and V 1 base, and 3 bases lay outside the gene matches. Germline-derived CDR1 and CDR2 are MGHRA and YSYEKL. CDR3 size: 14 residues. The CDR3 spells CASSQVQGENTIYF. DNA for the CDR3: TGCGCCAGCAGCCAAGTTCAGGGGGAAAACACCATATATTTT.

The chain recombines TRBV5-1 with TRBJ2-1; 10 bases agree with TRBD2. Germline assignment: CDR1 SGHRS and CDR2 YFSETQ. After removal of 0 bases from V and 0 bases from J, the junction contained 6 bases not matched to a gene. CDR3 length: 18 residues. The CDR3 protein is CASSLALAGESSYNEQFF. CDR3 nucleotides: TGCGCCAGCAGCTTGGCTCTAGCGGGGGAGAGCTCCTACAATGAGCAGTTCTTC.

The chain joins TRBV2 to TRBJ1-1, with D possibly being TRBD1 (5 bases). This CDR3 contains 12 residues. The V end lost 8 bases, the J end lost 12 bases, and 19 bases lay between the germline ends. The germline V gene has CDR1 SNHLY and CDR2 FYNNEI. The CDR3 bases are TGTGCCAGCCTAGGGGTGGCTAGGATAACTTTCTTT. This encodes CASLGVARITFF. The whole variable domain, filled in from reference TRBV2 and TRBJ1-1, reads EPEVTQTPSHQVTQMGQEVILRCVPISNHLYFYWYRQILGQKVEFLVSFYNNEISEKSEIFDDQFSVERPDGSNFTLKIRSTKLEDSAMYFCASLGVARITFFGQGTRLTVV.

The CDR3 protein is CASSLEGRAFEQFF. The CDR3, as DNA: TGTGCCAGCAGCTTAGAAGGCAGGGCTTTTGAGCAGTTCTTC. The chain has TRBV7-6 and TRBJ2-1; D is possibly TRBD1 (5 bases). V lost 1 base, J lost 9 bases, and 13 bases lay in between. Per germline, CDR1 SGHVS and CDR2 FNYEAQ. This CDR3 is built from 14 residues.

This clone was counted once. The chain joins TRBV3-1 (or the pseudogene TRBV3-2) to TRBJ2-2; a possible D gene is TRBD2 (6 bases). Germline V gene sequence: CDR1 LGHDT, CDR2 YNNKEL (reference sequence). V lost 4 bases, J lost 5 bases, and 17 bases lay in between. There are 16 residues in the CDR3. In DNA form, the CDR3 reads TGTGCCAGCAGCCCGCCGGGACTCTTGAGGACCGGGGAGCTGTTTTTT. This sequence encodes CASSPPGLLRTGELFF.

CDR3 protein: CASSPERGGYNEQFF. For the CDR3, the DNA is TGCGCCAGCAGCCCTGAGCGGGGGGGCTACAATGAGCAGTTCTTC. This chain joins TRBV4-1 and TRBJ2-1; TRBD2 agrees at 10 bases. CDR1 and CDR2 (germline): MGHRA, YSYEKL. The CDR3 runs to 15 residues. The ends lost 4 bases at V and 3 bases at J; junction bases unmatched: 3.